The 18 T cell receptor beta chains below come from one sample, sequenced in a study of cytomegalovirus exposure and HLA in healthy donors. The primer mix had 60 Vbeta and 13 Jbeta primers. Measured with immunoSEQ multiplex PCR; TCRdb has only the in-frame clones, and not every one. The sample has about 140,000 clones; approximately 80% are singletons. The sequenced material came from PBMCs. These receptors originate from a male donor in good health and CMV-seronegative.

The chain couples TRBV7-9 to TRBJ1-3; D is uncertain. Germline CDR1 SEHNR, CDR2 FQNEAQ (reference sequence). CDR3 length: 14 residues. Trimming shortened V by 5 bases and J by 0 bases, and 8 bases separated the two germline ends. The CDR3 sequence: CASSNGNSGNTIYF. CDR3 sequence (DNA): TGTGCCAGCAGCAACGGGAACTCTGGAAACACCATATATTTT. The whole variable domain, remainder taken from reference TRBV7-9 and TRBJ1-3, is DTGVSQNPRHKITKRGQNVTFRCDPISEHNRLYWYRQTLGQGPEFLTYFQNEAQLEKSRLLSDRFSAERPKGSFSTLEIQRTEQGDSAMYLCASSNGNSGNTIYFGEGSWLTVV.

Concerning this clone: It is likely a read error, because the conserved phenylalanine at the end of the CDR3 is missing. Because the CDR3's place on the DNA is in doubt, the DNA is left out and the CDR3 is given as listed by TCRdb. V is TRBV2 and J is TRBJ1-1; the table's D call, TRBD1, has no DNA check behind it. Germline CDR1 and CDR2: SNHLY and FYNNEI. The CDR3 has 8 amino acids, counting both end residues. CDR3 in amino acids: CASMGPAV.

This chain connects TRBV9 to TRBJ1-6, with D uncertain. Germline values: CDR1 SGDLS, CDR2 YYNGEE. The CDR3 runs 14 residues. Trimming left V 0 bases short and J 8 bases short, with 9 bases between. The CDR3 DNA reads as TGTGCCAGCAGCGTAGGAATTACTCATTCACCCCTCCACTTT. Amino acids: CASSVGITHSPLHF. Together with reference TRBV9 and TRBJ1-6, the CDR3 gives the full variable domain: DSGVTQTPKHLITATGQRVTLRCSPRSGDLSVYWYQQSLDQGLQFLIQYYNGEERAKGNILERFSAQQFPDLHSELNLSSLELGDSALYFCASSVGITHSPLHFGNGTRLTVT.

The chain employs TRBV19 and TRBJ1-2; no clear D gene. CDR3 size: 13 residues. The V end lost 2 bases, the J end lost 6 bases, and 10 bases lay between the germline ends. From germline, CDR1 is LNHDA and CDR2 SQIVND (reference sequence). CDR3 in DNA: TGTGCCAGTAGTATACTCGGGTTTAATGGCTACACCTTC. Translated: CASSILGFNGYTF.

The chain links TRBV2 to TRBJ1-2; TRBD1 aligns across 7 bases. The trim removed 5 bases at V and 4 bases at J, leaving 4 bases unmatched. CDR3 length: 13 residues. Germline V gives CDR1 SNHLY, CDR2 FYNNEI. The CDR3 bases are TGTGCCAGCAGTCCGACAGGGACCTATGGCTACACCTTC. Amino acid sequence: CASSPTGTYGYTF.

The chain is built from TRBV4-1 and TRBJ2-1, with 8 bases identical to TRBD2. The CDR3 runs 14 residues. With V trimmed by 3 bases and J by 9 bases, 7 bases remained unmatched. Germline V gives CDR1 MGHRA, CDR2 YSYEKL. The CDR3 sequence: CASSHRVGGGEQFF. The CDR3 DNA follows: TGCGCCAGCAGCCACAGGGTCGGGGGGGGTGAGCAGTTCTTC.

The chain uses TRBV7-2 and TRBJ2-5; 7 bases match TRBD2. The assigned J gene may be wrong: the sequence end matches TRBJ2-7 better. The CDR3 sequence is 13 residues long. In germline, CDR1 is SGHTA, CDR2 FQGNSA. This CDR3 is CASSFSGDYEQYF. DNA of the CDR3: TGTGCCAGCAGCTTCAGCGGGGACTACGAGCAGTACTTC.

The V and J genes are TRBV28 and TRBJ2-6, with 8 bases identical to TRBD2. Looked up from germline, CDR1 is MDHEN and CDR2 is SYDVKM. The trim removed 5 bases at V and 2 bases at J, leaving 5 bases unmatched. This CDR3 comprises 16 residues. DNA of the CDR3: TGTGCCAGCAGTCAGGCCGGGGGGGCTGGGGCCAACGTCCTGACTTTC. Protein: CASSQAGGAGANVLTF. The full variable domain, its missing parts supplied by reference TRBV28 and TRBJ2-6, is DVKVTQSSRYLVKRTGEKVFLECVQDMDHENMFWYRQDPGLGLRLIYFSYDVKMKEKGDIPEGYSVSREKKERFSLILESASTNQTSMYLCASSQAGGAGANVLTFGAGSRLTVL.

The J gene is TRBJ1-2, the V gene TRBV19; D unclear. This CDR3 is built from 12 residues. Germline CDR1 LNHDA, CDR2 SQIVND (reference sequence). Trimming removed 2 bases from V and 8 bases from J, with 9 bases in between. DNA for the CDR3: TGTGCCAGTAGTATACAGTGGCGGGGCTACACCTTC. Amino acid sequence: CASSIQWRGYTF. Full variable domain (outside the CDR3, taken from reference TRBV19 and TRBJ1-2): DGGITQSPKYLFRKEGQNVTLSCEQNLNHDAMYWYRQDPGQGLRLIYYSQIVNDFQKGDIAEGYSVSREKKESFPLTVTSAQKNPTAFYLCASSIQWRGYTFGSGTRLTVV.

The CDR3 spells CASSFELIPGELFF. In DNA form, the CDR3 reads TGCGCCAGCAGCTTCGAGCTTATTCCCGGGGAGCTGTTTTTT. The chain has TRBV5-1 and TRBJ2-2; no clear D gene. The germline gives CDR1 SGHRS, CDR2 YFSETQ. The CDR3 has 14 amino acids. The germline V and J ends were trimmed by 2 bases and 6 bases, with 11 bases remaining between them. The variable domain in full, with the rest retrieved from reference TRBV5-1 and TRBJ2-2, is KAGVTQTPRYLIKTRGQQVTLSCSPISGHRSVSWYQQTPGQGLQFLFEYFSETQRNKGNFPGRFSGRQFSNSRSEMNVSTLELGDSALYLCASSFELIPGELFFGEGSRLTVL.

The chain links TRBV28 to TRBJ1-1; 9 bases fit TRBD1. The CDR3 loop spans 15 amino acids. V shed 6 bases and J 1 base; nucleotides not matched to a gene: 6. In germline, CDR1 is MDHEN, CDR2 SYDVKM. The CDR3 nucleotides are TGTGCCAGCAGCTATGGGACAGGGCGGAACACTGAAGCTTTCTTT. This codes for CASSYGTGRNTEAFF.

This chain joins TRBV13 and TRBJ2-3; 8 bases agree with TRBD2. Trimming cost V 1 base and J 6 bases; bases outside gene matches: 3. CDR3 length equals 14 residues. From germline, CDR1 is PRHDT and CDR2 FYEKMQ (reference sequence). CDR3 sequence: CASSLVGGRDTQYF. CDR3 nucleotide sequence: TGTGCCAGCAGCTTAGTTGGCGGGAGGGATACGCAGTATTTT.

The V call is TRBV5-6, the J call TRBJ1-1; D is unresolved. The CDR3 is made up of 14 amino acids. With 4 bases removed from V and 1 base from J, the gap between germline ends came to 11 bases. Looked up from germline, CDR1 is SGHDT and CDR2 is YYEEEE. The DNA of the CDR3 is TGTGCCAGCAGCCCACGGCGGGGGAACACTGAAGCTTTCTTT. Amino acid sequence: CASSPRRGNTEAFF. Together with reference TRBV5-6 and TRBJ1-1, the CDR3 gives the full variable domain: DAGVTQSPTHLIKTRGQQVTLRCSPKSGHDTVSWYQQALGQGPQFIFQYYEEEERQRGNFPDRFSGHQFPNYSSELNVNALLLGDSALYLCASSPRRGNTEAFFGQGTRLTVV.

The gene calls are TRBV19 and TRBJ1-2; D perhaps matches TRBD1 (6 bases). The CDR3 spans 15 residues. The V gene lost 6 bases and the J gene lost 5 bases, with 19 bases spanning the gap. Germline lookup yields CDR1 LNHDA and CDR2 SQIVND (reference sequence). The CDR3 DNA reads as TGTGCCAGTAGCCTATTCGGACAGCCTGGGTATGGCTACACCTTC. This translates into CASSLFGQPGYGYTF.

Notes on this clone: The germline gene is not matched at one end of the junction; a read error may be the cause. This rearrangement joins TRBV4-1 to TRBJ2-7, with unresolved D. Germline CDR1 reads MGHRA; CDR2 reads YSYEKL. CDR3 length: 13 amino acids. As DNA, the CDR3 is TGCGCCAGCAGCCATCCTTCCTCCCACGAGCAGTACTTC. Translated, it gives CASSHPSSHEQYF.

The rearrangement uses TRBV18 and TRBJ1-2; D may be TRBD1 (6 bases). Germline V gives CDR1 KGHSH, CDR2 LQKENI. V gave up 3 bases and J gave up 4 bases, with 18 bases separating them. The CDR3 spans 16 residues. CDR3 loop: CASSPSGGATVYGYTF. CDR3 nucleotides: TGTGCCAGCTCACCTAGCGGGGGGGCGACCGTCTATGGCTACACCTTC.

V usage is TRBV7-9 and J usage is TRBJ2-1; D is perhaps TRBD1 (6 bases). The CDR3 has 15 amino acids. V was trimmed by 6 bases and J by 0 bases, leaving 12 bases between them. The germline V gene has CDR1 SEHNR and CDR2 FQNEAQ (reference sequence). The CDR3 sequence: CASSSPGDSYNEQFF. CDR3 nucleotides: TGTGCCAGCAGTTCGCCAGGGGACTCCTACAATGAGCAGTTCTTC.

The V and J genes are TRBV4-2 and TRBJ1-2, with D unresolved. The CDR3 extends over 13 amino acids. CDR1 is LGHNA and CDR2 is YNFKEQ in the germline V gene. V shed 1 base and J shed 3 bases, with 6 bases lying between them. The CDR3 DNA reads as TGTGCCAGCAGCCAAGGGAGTTACTATGGCTACACCTTC. The encoded protein is CASSQGSYYGYTF.